This T cell receptor (beta chain) comes out of a study of blood T cell repertoires in COVID-19. Study context: From T cells, B-cell-depleted T cells, or PBMCs came the material, which was cDNA or gDNA.

Some clones are missing from TCRdb's copy, which holds only in-frame ones; the method was immunoSEQ multiplex PCR. Of 150,000 to 190,000 clones in the sample, under 90% are singletons; the top ten hold about 0.5%. Germline trimming cut 4 bases from V and 4 bases from J; bases unmatched to any gene: 5. Germline-derived CDR1 and CDR2 are SGHNT and YYREEE (reference sequence). The CDR3 contains 14 residues. J is TRBJ1-2 and V is TRBV5-4; 9 nucleotides match TRBD1. The sequenced sample was peripheral blood. The sequence derives from a man in his fifties or sixties with acute or convalescent COVID-19. The DNA of the CDR3 is TGTGCCAGCAGCCCGACGGACAGGGGCTATGGCTACACCTTC. Protein sequence: CASSPTDRGYGYTF.